One sample yielded the 15 T cell receptor beta chains listed below, sequenced in a study of radiotherapy plus CTLA-4 blockade in lung cancer. Here immunoSEQ multiplex PCR was the method, and the copy in TCRdb shows in-frame clones only, minus some. The table lists 45,000 to 55,000 clones, 88% of them singletons. The starting material was peripheral blood, obtained from a patient treated with radiotherapy plus ipilimumab. The receptors derive from a human donor with non-small cell lung cancer whose response to radiotherapy plus ipilimumab could not be evaluated.

The chain recombines TRBV7-2 with TRBJ2-3, with 10 positions matching TRBD2. The ends lost 2 bases at V and 2 bases at J; junction bases unmatched: 4. The germline V gene encodes CDR1 SGHTA and CDR2 FQGNSA. The CDR3 sequence is 16 residues long. In DNA, the CDR3 is TGTGCCAGCAGCTTATTTAGCGGGAGGACCACAGATACGCAGTATTTT. Protein product: CASSLFSGRTTDTQYF.

This chain uses TRBV30 with TRBJ2-7, with TRBD1 as a possible D gene (5 bases). Between the trimmed V and J ends, which lost 7 bases and 2 bases, there was a span of 15 bases. The germline V gene has CDR1 GTSNPN and CDR2 SVGIG (reference sequence). This CDR3 spans 13 amino acids. This CDR3 reads CAFQGASTYEQYF. The CDR3 nucleotides are TGTGCCTTCCAAGGGGCCAGTACCTACGAGCAGTACTTC.

The chain is built from TRBV27 and TRBJ2-5, with 9 bases that match TRBD2. Trimming took 6 bases from V and 1 from J; bases not matched to a gene: 9. The germline gives CDR1 MNHEY, CDR2 SMNVEV (reference sequence). The CDR3 consists of 16 residues. CDR3 DNA: TGTGCCAGCAGCCCCCGACTAGCGGCCACCCAAGAGACCCAGTACTTC. Residues: CASSPRLAATQETQYF.

CDR3 DNA: TGTGCCAGCAGTTGGGACAGGGTGGATGGGGCCAACGTCCTGACTTTC. It specifies CASSWDRVDGANVLTF. This chain uses TRBV6-5 with TRBJ2-6, with 9 bases fitting TRBD1. Trimming removed 4 bases from V and 3 bases from J; junction bases left unmatched: 4. This CDR3 is built from 16 residues. Germline CDR1 and CDR2: MNHEY and SVGAGI.

The chain has TRBV6-5 and TRBJ1-1; 10 nucleotides agree with TRBD1. CDR3 length: 15 residues. V was pared by 5 bases and J by 4 bases, with 7 bases of the junction left unmatched. Per the germline V gene, CDR1 is MNHEY and CDR2 is SVGAGI. The CDR3 nucleotides are TGTGCCAGCAGTCCCGGACAGGGGGTTAGCACTGAAGCTTTCTTT. Translating gives CASSPGQGVSTEAFF.

This sequence joins TRBV28 and TRBJ1-5; D may be TRBD1 (5 bases). CDR3 size: 15 residues. Germline V gene data show CDR1 as MDHEN and CDR2 as SYDVKM. The V end lost 4 bases, the J end lost 5 bases, and 15 bases lay between the germline ends. The CDR3 protein is CASSSAGGGDQPQHF. In DNA form, the CDR3 reads TGTGCCAGCAGTTCCGCGGGAGGAGGGGATCAGCCCCAGCATTTT.

Written as DNA, the CDR3 is TGCGCCAGCAGCCAGGGACTAGCGGGGGGCTACGAGCAGTACTTC. Translating gives CASSQGLAGGYEQYF. The chain links TRBV5-1 to TRBJ2-5; 15 bases are shared with TRBD2. The J call may be incorrect, as the DNA end agrees better with TRBJ2-7. This CDR3 has 15 residues. Per the germline V gene, CDR1 is SGHRS and CDR2 is YFSETQ.

The rearrangement joins TRBV9 to TRBJ2-2; a weak D match, TRBD2 (5 bases). CDR1 and CDR2 (germline): SGDLS, YYNGEE. Trimming cost V 2 bases and J 4 bases, with 12 bases left between them. The CDR3 spans 15 residues. The CDR3 nucleotides read TGTGCCAGCAGCGTCGACCCCGCGGGCACCGGGGAGCTGTTTTTT. It yields the protein CASSVDPAGTGELFF.

The chain recombines TRBV7-9 with TRBJ1-4; 9 bases are shared with TRBD1. V dropped 6 bases and J dropped 8; count of bases not matched to a gene: 4. CDR1 is SEHNR and CDR2 is FQNEAQ in the germline V gene (reference sequence). The CDR3 is made up of 13 amino acids. CDR3 protein: CASSRGQGEKLFF. CDR3 sequence (DNA): TGTGCCAGCAGTCGGGGACAGGGAGAAAAACTGTTTTTT.

The chain has TRBV12-1 and TRBJ1-4; TRBD1, the D gene given by the table, was not confirmed from the DNA. TRBV12-1 is recorded as a pseudogene. This CDR3 contains 15 residues. DNA for the CDR3: TGTGCCAGCAGCGCTGAGGGGCGTAGGGGGGAAAAACTGTTTTTT. Translating it yields CASSAEGRRGEKLFF.

The chain has TRBV25-1 and TRBJ2-3; 12 bases are a match to TRBD1. The V segment lost 6 bases and the J segment 4 bases; nucleotides outside the gene matches: 11. Per the germline V gene, CDR1 is MGHDK and CDR2 is SYGVNS. CDR3 length: 17 amino acids. CDR3 DNA: TGTGCCAGCAGGCCAACCGGGACAGGGGGCGACCCAGATACGCAGTATTTT. It codes for CASRPTGTGGDPDTQYF.

Here the CDR3 reads CAISERTSGDQETQYF. The DNA of the CDR3 is TGTGCCATCAGTGAGCGGACTAGCGGGGATCAAGAGACCCAGTACTTC. The rearrangement joins TRBV10-3 to TRBJ2-5; 12 positions match TRBD2. The CDR3 sequence is 16 residues long. The germline gives CDR1 ENHRY, CDR2 SYGVKD. Trimming took 2 bases from V and 2 from J; bases not matched to a gene: 3.

The CDR3 is CASSLQGTGELFF. The CDR3, as DNA: TGTGCCAGCAGCCTCCAGGGCACCGGGGAGCTGTTTTTT. V and J are TRBV9 and TRBJ2-2; D might be TRBD1 (5 bases). The CDR3 is 13 residues long. The germline V gene has CDR1 SGDLS and CDR2 YYNGEE. Trimming cost V 4 bases and J 4 bases, with 8 bases left between them. The full variable domain, completed using reference TRBV9 and TRBJ2-2, is DSGVTQTPKHLITATGQRVTLRCSPRSGDLSVYWYQQSLDQGLQFLIQYYNGEERAKGNILERFSAQQFPDLHSELNLSSLELGDSALYFCASSLQGTGELFFGEGSRLTVL.

The V and J genes are TRBV30 and TRBJ1-5; 8 nucleotides match TRBD1. This CDR3 has 13 residues. Germline trimming cut 1 base from V and 6 bases from J; bases unmatched to any gene: 2. The germline V gene has CDR1 GTSNPN and CDR2 SVGIG (reference sequence). CDR3 DNA sequence: TGTGCCTGGAGTGGGACAGGGATTCAGCCCCAGCATTTT. As protein: CAWSGTGIQPQHF.

This chain connects TRBV19 to TRBJ2-6; 7 nucleotides align to TRBD1. CDR3 length: 18 residues. CDR1 LNHDA and CDR2 SQIVND come from the germline V gene (reference sequence). V was pared by 5 bases and J by 0 bases, with 10 bases of the junction left unmatched. For the CDR3, the DNA is TGTGCCAGTAGTCCGTTGGACAGGCCGGGCTCTGGGGCCAACGTCCTGACTTTC. Protein: CASSPLDRPGSGANVLTF.